Presented here are 21 T cell receptor beta chains from one specimen sequenced in a study of cytomegalovirus exposure and HLA in healthy donors. Vbeta (60) and Jbeta (13) primers were used in the PCR. Only in-frame clones appear in the TCRdb table, and some are missing; sequencing was by immunoSEQ multiplex PCR. The sample has 90,000 to 150,000 clones, about 74% seen once. Material: PBMCs. These receptor sequences come from a female donor in good health and CMV-seronegative.

The chain links TRBV7-9 to TRBJ1-2; no clear D gene. Per the germline V gene, CDR1 is SEHNR and CDR2 is FQNEAQ (reference sequence). The V gene lost 5 bases and the J gene lost 3 bases, with 13 bases spanning the gap. The CDR3 spans 14 residues. The CDR3 sequence: CASSLPTPHYGYTF. The CDR3 bases are TGTGCCAGCAGCCTACCTACTCCTCACTATGGCTACACCTTC. Full variable domain (missing parts from reference TRBV7-9 and TRBJ1-2): DTGVSQNPRHKITKRGQNVTFRCDPISEHNRLYWYRQTLGQGPEFLTYFQNEAQLEKSRLLSDRFSAERPKGSFSTLEIQRTEQGDSAMYLCASSLPTPHYGYTFGSGTRLTVV.

The chain is built from TRBV9 and TRBJ2-3, with D possibly matching TRBD2 (7 bases). The CDR3 runs to 15 residues. Trimming shortened V by 0 bases and J by 5 bases, and 13 bases separated the two germline ends. CDR1 and CDR2 (germline): SGDLS, YYNGEE. DNA of the CDR3: TGTGCCAGCAGCGTAGGGGGGGGGCAAAAAGATACGCAGTATTTT. Protein: CASSVGGGQKDTQYF.

This clone was observed a single time. V is TRBV10-3 and J is TRBJ1-2; D gene uncertain. Trimming took off 0 bases at V and 4 bases at J, with 9 bases between the two ends. CDR1 ENHRY and CDR2 SYGVKD come from the germline V gene. CDR3 length equals 14 residues. CDR3 in amino acids: CAISESQQIYGYTF. The CDR3 DNA is TGTGCCATCAGTGAGTCTCAACAGATCTATGGCTACACCTTC.

The chain links TRBV30 to TRBJ1-1, with a possible D match to TRBD1 (5 bases). V was clipped by 4 bases and J by 2 bases, with 11 bases between them. CDR1 GTSNPN and CDR2 SVGIG come from the germline V gene (reference sequence). The CDR3 runs to 13 residues. The CDR3 region is CAWMKGPNTEAFF. The CDR3 nucleotides read TGTGCCTGGATGAAGGGGCCCAACACTGAAGCTTTCTTT.

This chain joins TRBV7-2 and TRBJ2-7, with D maybe TRBD1 (6 bases). The CDR3 is 15 amino acids. V lost 2 bases and J 0 bases, leaving 11 bases between the germline ends. Germline V gene lookup returns CDR1 SGHTA and CDR2 FQGNSA. The CDR3 region has the DNA TGTGCCAGCAGCTTAACGGCAGGGGACTCCTACGAGCAGTACTTC. Translating gives CASSLTAGDSYEQYF.

V gene TRBV21-1 combines with J gene TRBJ1-2; the DNA was not compared with TRBD1, the D call given in the table. TRBV21-1 has pseudogene status. CDR3 length: 14 amino acids. The CDR3 is CASRIPGVNYGYTF. Written as DNA, the CDR3 is TGTGCCAGCAGGATCCCAGGGGTTAACTATGGCTACACCTTC.

As regards this clone: This sample also contains other DNA sequences that code for the same CDR3. The V gene is TRBV7-8, the J gene TRBJ2-7; D remains ambiguous. This CDR3 comprises 13 residues. CDR1 SGHVS and CDR2 FQNEAQ come from the germline V gene. V gave up 1 base and J gave up 3 bases, with 7 bases separating them. The CDR3 DNA follows: TGTGCCAGCAGCTTAGGAGAGGTCTACGAGCAGTACTTC. As protein: CASSLGEVYEQYF. Looking up the rest from reference TRBV7-8 and TRBJ2-7 gives the full variable domain: GAGVSQSPRYKVAKRGQDVALRCDPISGHVSLFWYQQALGQGPEFLTYFQNEAQLDKSGLPSDRFFAERPEGSVSTLKIQRTQQEDSAVYLCASSLGEVYEQYFGPGTRLTVT.

The rearrangement joins TRBV6-5 to TRBJ2-1; tentatively, D is TRBD2 (5 bases). V lost 5 bases and J lost 0, with 8 bases in between. Looked up from germline, CDR1 is MNHEY and CDR2 is SVGAGI. The CDR3 covers 14 residues. This chain's CDR3 is CASSPRGSYNEQFF. The CDR3 region has the DNA TGTGCCAGCAGTCCCCGGGGCTCCTACAATGAGCAGTTCTTC.

The CDR3: CASSPGDRGDNQPQHF. In nucleotides, the CDR3 is TGTGCCAGTAGTCCTGGGGACAGGGGAGATAATCAGCCCCAGCATTTT. This rearrangement joins TRBV19 to TRBJ1-5, with 10 bases aligning to TRBD1. The CDR3 runs to 16 residues. Trimming cost V 5 bases and J 4 bases; bases outside gene matches: 8. Germline-derived CDR1 and CDR2 are LNHDA and SQIVND (reference sequence).

The CDR3 sequence: CASSQGAFTGTYEQYF. DNA of the CDR3: TGCGCCAGCAGCCAAGGGGCGTTTACGGGGACCTACGAGCAGTACTTC. The chain recombines TRBV4-1 with TRBJ2-7, with a weak D call TRBD2 (5 bases). V shed 1 base and J shed 2 bases, with 15 bases lying between them. Germline-derived CDR1 and CDR2 are MGHRA and YSYEKL. The CDR3 sequence is 16 residues long.

This clone was recorded once. J is TRBJ2-2 and V is TRBV9, with a possible D match to TRBD1 (5 bases). This CDR3 comprises 15 residues. Germline V gene data show CDR1 as SGDLS and CDR2 as YYNGEE. V was cut by 6 bases and J by 5 bases, with 17 bases left in between. The chain's CDR3 is CASTVDSRWTGELFF. The CDR3 nucleotides read TGTGCCAGCACAGTAGACAGTCGTTGGACCGGGGAGCTGTTTTTT.

This clone was counted between two and nine times. In the same sample, other DNA sequences code for this CDR3. The chain links TRBV7-3 to TRBJ2-5; weak D call: TRBD2 (5 bases). Per the germline V gene, CDR1 is SGHTA and CDR2 is FQGTGA. The CDR3 has 13 amino acids. V was shortened by 1 base and J by 5 bases, with 8 bases between the two germline ends. As DNA, the CDR3 is TGTGCCAGCAGCTTAAGAGAGGGTGAGACCCAGTACTTC. The encoded protein is CASSLREGETQYF.

Regarding this clone: An end of the junction does not agree with germline; a read error may underlie this. This chain connects TRBV7-9 to TRBJ1-1; possibly TRBD1 for D (6 bases). The CDR3 is made up of 15 amino acids. Germline CDR1 reads SEHNR; CDR2 reads FQNEAQ (reference sequence). CDR3 sequence: CSSSPPDRSNTEAFF. The CDR3 DNA reads TGTTCCAGCAGCCCACCAGACAGGTCGAACACTGAAGCTTTCTTT.

The chain couples TRBV10-2 to TRBJ2-1; TRBD2 matches 8 bases. Germline assignment: CDR1 WSHSY and CDR2 SAAADI. V lost 4 bases and J lost 7; bases outside the gene matches: 6. This CDR3 has 14 residues. The chain's CDR3 is CASSGRGVLNEQFF. The CDR3 region has the DNA TGCGCCAGCAGTGGGCGGGGGGTTTTAAATGAGCAGTTCTTC.

The CDR3 loop reads CASSLSSGGATSTDTQYF. The CDR3 coding sequence is TGTGCCAGCAGCTTGAGTAGCGGGGGGGCTACTAGCACAGATACGCAGTATTTT. The chain couples TRBV5-4 to TRBJ2-3, with 11 nucleotides matching TRBD2. Germline assignment: CDR1 SGHNT and CDR2 YYREEE (reference sequence). The trim removed 1 base at V and 0 bases at J, leaving 7 bases unmatched. The CDR3 contains 18 residues.

The chain has TRBV11-2 and TRBJ1-4, with TRBD1 as a possible D gene (5 bases). This CDR3 is built from 16 residues. Trimming stripped 4 bases from V and 8 bases from J, with 20 bases between. Germline assignment: CDR1 SGHAT and CDR2 FQNNGV. For the CDR3, the DNA is TGTGCCAGCAGCTCCTTTGGGGGGTGGGTGAAGGAAAAACTGTTTTTT. Its translation: CASSSFGGWVKEKLFF. The full variable domain, completed using reference TRBV11-2 and TRBJ1-4, is EAGVAQSPRYKIIEKRQSVAFWCNPISGHATLYWYQQILGQGPKLLIQFQNNGVVDDSQLPKDRFSAERLKGVDSTLKIQPAKLEDSAVYLCASSSFGGWVKEKLFFGSGTQLSVL.

The chain joins TRBV7-9 to TRBJ1-2; 8 positions agree with TRBD1. CDR1 is SEHNR and CDR2 is FQNEAQ in the germline V gene (reference sequence). This CDR3 comprises 18 residues. V gave up 3 bases and J gave up 4 bases; unmatched junction bases: 16. CDR3 sequence (DNA): TGTGCCAGCAGCTTGTTTCTCATAACAGGGGGGGTAAGCTATGGCTACACCTTC. Residues: CASSLFLITGGVSYGYTF.

The genes are TRBV30 and TRBJ1-1; no definite D call. The V gene's germline CDR1 is GTSNPN and CDR2 SVGIG (reference sequence). The V and J ends lost 4 bases and 2 bases respectively, with 8 bases between them. The CDR3 is made up of 12 amino acids. The CDR3: CAWNRRNTEAFF. The CDR3 coding sequence is TGTGCCTGGAATAGGAGAAACACTGAAGCTTTCTTT.

The genes are TRBV27 and TRBJ1-1; TRBD1 might be the D (5 bases). The germline V gene encodes CDR1 MNHEY and CDR2 SMNVEV (reference sequence). CDR3 length: 14 amino acids. Trimming took off 2 bases at V and 0 bases at J, with 7 bases between the two ends. The CDR3 DNA reads as TGTGCCAGCAGTTTAGCAGGGCTGAACACTGAAGCTTTCTTT. Protein product: CASSLAGLNTEAFF.

CDR3 bases: TGCGCCAGCAGCTTGGCCGGGGAGAGATACGAGCAGTACTTC. Its translation: CASSLAGERYEQYF. This chain uses TRBV5-1 with TRBJ2-7; possible D gene TRBD2, 5 bases. The CDR3 extends over 14 amino acids. CDR1 is SGHRS and CDR2 is YFSETQ in the germline V gene. Trimming removed 0 bases from V and 4 bases from J, with 11 bases in between.

The chain is built from TRBV7-2 and TRBJ2-3; 9 bases line up with TRBD2. With 8 bases clipped from V and 4 bases from J, the junction kept 7 bases outside the gene matches. The CDR3 has 14 amino acids. Germline CDR1 and CDR2: SGHTA and FQGNSA. The CDR3, as DNA: TGTGCCAGCTGCCGCGGGGGGGCAGCAGATACGCAGTATTTT. Encoded protein: CASCRGGAADTQYF.